A selection of T cell receptor beta chains follows, all from one sample in a study of cytomegalovirus exposure and HLA in healthy donors. The data were produced by immunoSEQ multiplex PCR, yet TCRdb's version contains in-frame clones alone and is incomplete. This sample has approximately 130,000 clones, with 70% to 80% found just once. The sample consisted of PBMCs. These receptors were taken from a human donor in good health. Each CDR3 is given with its conserved first and last residue. Fields, in order: J gene, D gene, V gene, CDR3 length, clone size, CDR3 DNA, CDR3 protein. The D gene is left open where the match is weak. Expanded clones are given a class, and other clones once, few, many or no size at all.

>TRBJ1-2|TRBD1|TRBV5-1|20|medium-sized
TGCGCCAGCAGCCCGAAAGAAGGGACAGGGAATTTGGGGGCTAACTATGGCTACACCTTC
CASSPKEGTGNLGANYGYTF
>TRBJ2-7|TRBD1|TRBV5-4|17|.
TGTGCCAGCAGCTTGGCCTCGTGGACAGGATTGACCTACGAGCAGTACTTC
CASSLASWTGLTYEQYF
>TRBJ2-5|TRBD1|TRBV6-1|15|many
TGTGCCAGCAGTGAGATGACAGGGCAACAAGAGACCCAGTACTTC
CASSEMTGQQETQYF
>TRBJ1-1|TRBD1|TRBV10-3|17|.
TGTGCCATCAGAGTCCCGGGACAGGGATTGCGGAGCACTGAAGCTTTCTTT
CAIRVPGQGLRSTEAFF
>TRBJ1-2|.|TRBV28|14|few
TGTGCCAGCAGTTTGACCGGGACTCCGGGGGGCTACACCTTC
CASSLTGTPGGYTF
>TRBJ2-7|.|TRBV14|17|.
TGTGCCAGCAGCCAAGGCGCTTACAGGGTCCTCCTCTACGAGCAGTACTTC
CASSQGAYRVLLYEQYF
>TRBJ2-3|TRBD2|TRBV30|15|few
TGTGCCTGGGGGAAAAGCGGGACTAGCACAGATACGCAGTATTTT
CAWGKSGTSTDTQYF
>TRBJ1-3|.|TRBV4-3|15|.
TGCGCCAGCAGCCGCAGCAGGGATGGTGGAAACACCATATATTTT
CASSRSRDGGNTIYF
>TRBJ2-2|.|TRBV7-6|14|.
TGTGCCAGCAGCTTAAGAGGGGGAATCGGGGAGCTGTTTTTT
CASSLRGGIGELFF
>TRBJ1-4|TRBD1|TRBV15|16|.
TGTGCCACCAGCAGAGATCCACAGGGGTATAATGAAAAACTGTTTTTT
CATSRDPQGYNEKLFF
>TRBJ2-7|TRBD2|TRBV7-9|17|few
TGTGCCAGCAGCTTATGGCGGGGGGGCCTGAGATCCTACGAGCAGTACTTC
CASSLWRGGLRSYEQYF
>TRBJ2-7|TRBD1|TRBV9|16|.
TGTGCCAGCAGCGTAGGTCTCCGGGACAGGGTCGGCGAGCAGTACTTC
CASSVGLRDRVGEQYF
>TRBJ2-1|TRBD2|TRBV7-7|15|.
TGTGCCAGCAGCCTAGCGGGGAGCTCCTACAATGAGCAGTTCTTC
CASSLAGSSYNEQFF
>TRBJ2-2|TRBD2|TRBV4-3|16|.
TGCGCCAGCAGCCGGGGACTAGCGGGAATCACCGGGGAGCTGTTTTTT
CASSRGLAGITGELFF
>TRBJ1-2|.|TRBV2|12|.
TGTGCCAGCAGTGAGTCCAGGGCTGGCTACACCTTC
CASSESRAGYTF
>TRBJ2-2|.|TRBV14|16|.
TGTGCCAGCAGCCCTCCTGGGGCGGGGTACACCGGGGAGCTGTTTTTT
CASSPPGAGYTGELFF